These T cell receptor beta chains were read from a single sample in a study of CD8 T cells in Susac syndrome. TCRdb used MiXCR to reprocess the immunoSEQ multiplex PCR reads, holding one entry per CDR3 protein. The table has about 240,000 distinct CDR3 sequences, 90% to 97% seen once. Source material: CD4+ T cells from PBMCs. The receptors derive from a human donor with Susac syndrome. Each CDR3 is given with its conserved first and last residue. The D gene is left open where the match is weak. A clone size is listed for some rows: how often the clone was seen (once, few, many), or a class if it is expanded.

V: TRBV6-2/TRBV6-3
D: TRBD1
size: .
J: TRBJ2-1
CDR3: CASSPQAGGRNEQFF
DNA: TGTGCCAGCAGCCCTCAGGCAGGGGGTAGGAATGAGCAGTTCTTC

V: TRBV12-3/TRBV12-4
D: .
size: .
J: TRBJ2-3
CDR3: CASSLRLEAPDTQYF
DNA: TGTGCCAGCAGTTTAAGACTAGAAGCCCCAGATACGCAGTATTTT

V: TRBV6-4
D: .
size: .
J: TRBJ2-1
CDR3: CASSEGPVGYEQFF
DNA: TGTGCCAGCAGTGAAGGACCCGTGGGCTATGAGCAGTTCTTC

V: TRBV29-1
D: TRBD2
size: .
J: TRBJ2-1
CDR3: CSVRPRLAGGFHNEQFF
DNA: TGCAGCGTTCGGCCCAGACTAGCGGGAGGTTTCCACAATGAGCAGTTCTTC

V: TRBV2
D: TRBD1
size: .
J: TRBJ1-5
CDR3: CASTSRTGYNQPQHF
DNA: TGTGCCAGCACGTCTCGGACAGGATACAATCAGCCCCAGCATTTT

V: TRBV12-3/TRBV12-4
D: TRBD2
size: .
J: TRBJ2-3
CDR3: CASSLWGLAGVSRTDTQYF
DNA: TGTGCCAGCAGTTTATGGGGCCTAGCGGGAGTAAGTCGAACAGATACGCAGTATTTT

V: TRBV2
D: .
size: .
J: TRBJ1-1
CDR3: CASSEGQYGTEAFF
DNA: TGTGCCAGCAGTGAAGGACAGTACGGCACTGAAGCTTTCTTT

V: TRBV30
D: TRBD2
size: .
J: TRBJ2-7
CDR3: CAWSPPPRLAATYEQYF
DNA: TGTGCCTGGAGTCCCCCCCCAAGACTAGCGGCCACCTACGAGCAGTACTTC

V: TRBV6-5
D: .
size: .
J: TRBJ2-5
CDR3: CASSTAQETQYF
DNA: TGTGCCAGCAGTACTGCACAAGAGACCCAGTACTTC

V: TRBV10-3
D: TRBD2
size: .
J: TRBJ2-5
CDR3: CAISASSGRGETQYF
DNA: TGTGCCATCAGTGCGAGTAGCGGGAGAGGAGAGACCCAGTACTTC

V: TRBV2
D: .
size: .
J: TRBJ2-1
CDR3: CASIVGRGDGNEQFF
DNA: TGTGCCAGCATCGTCGGTCGAGGGGACGGCAATGAGCAGTTCTTC

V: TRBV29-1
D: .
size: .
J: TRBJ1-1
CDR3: CSAGNTEAFF
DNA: TGCAGCGCAGGGAACACTGAAGCTTTCTTT

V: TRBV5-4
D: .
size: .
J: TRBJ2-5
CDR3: CASSLIGEGAETQYF
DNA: TGTGCCAGCAGCTTGATCGGGGAGGGGGCAGAGACCCAGTACTTC

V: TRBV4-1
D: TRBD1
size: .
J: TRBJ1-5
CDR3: CASSEGTGYNQPQHF
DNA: TGCGCCAGCAGCGAAGGGACAGGATACAATCAGCCCCAGCATTTT

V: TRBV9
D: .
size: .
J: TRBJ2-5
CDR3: CASSVVAGETQYF
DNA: TGTGCCAGCAGCGTAGTAGCAGGGGAGACCCAGTACTTC

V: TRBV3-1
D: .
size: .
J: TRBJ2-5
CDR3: CASSRNTEETQYF
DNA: TGTGCCAGCAGCCGCAATACCGAAGAGACCCAGTACTTC

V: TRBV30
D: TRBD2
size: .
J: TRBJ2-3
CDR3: CAWSYPRLADTQYF
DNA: TGTGCCTGGAGTTACCCCCGACTAGCGGATACGCAGTATTTT

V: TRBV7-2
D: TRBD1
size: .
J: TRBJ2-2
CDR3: CASSSGQGTGELFF
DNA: TGTGCCAGCAGCTCCGGACAGGGCACCGGGGAGCTGTTTTTT

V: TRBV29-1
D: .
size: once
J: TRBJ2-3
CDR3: CSAEGGSTDTQYF
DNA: TGCAGCGCCGAGGGCGGGAGCACAGATACGCAGTATTTT

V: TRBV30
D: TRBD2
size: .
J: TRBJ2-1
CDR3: CAWAGTSASYNEQFF
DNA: TGTGCCTGGGCCGGGACTAGCGCCTCCTACAATGAGCAGTTCTTC

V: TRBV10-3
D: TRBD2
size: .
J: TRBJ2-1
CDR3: CAIRSSGSTLNEQFF
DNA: TGTGCCATCAGATCAAGCGGGAGTACGCTCAATGAGCAGTTCTTC

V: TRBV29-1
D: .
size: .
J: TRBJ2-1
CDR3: CSVAPSGAYNEQFF
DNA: TGCAGCGTCGCCCCGAGCGGAGCTTACAATGAGCAGTTCTTC

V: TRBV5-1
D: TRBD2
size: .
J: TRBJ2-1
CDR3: CASSKLAQNNEQFF
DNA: TGCGCCAGCAGTAAACTAGCGCAGAACAATGAGCAGTTCTTC

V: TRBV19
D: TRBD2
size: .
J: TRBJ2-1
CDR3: CASSSGGAGTSGYNEQFF
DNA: TGTGCCAGTAGTTCCGGAGGGGCGGGGACTAGCGGATACAATGAGCAGTTCTTC

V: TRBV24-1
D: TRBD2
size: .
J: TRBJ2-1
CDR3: CATSDARAGTAYNEQFF
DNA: TGTGCCACCAGTGATGCCCGAGCGGGGACCGCCTACAATGAGCAGTTCTTC

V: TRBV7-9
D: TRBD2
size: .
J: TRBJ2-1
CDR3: CASSTSGLAGEEQFF
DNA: TGTGCCAGCAGTACAAGTGGGCTAGCGGGAGAAGAGCAGTTCTTC

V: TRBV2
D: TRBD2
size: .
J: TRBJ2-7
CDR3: CASSEAAAGAGYEQYF
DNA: TGTGCCAGCAGTGAGGCCGCGGCGGGAGCGGGGTACGAGCAGTACTTC

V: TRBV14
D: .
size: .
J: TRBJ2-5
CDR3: CASSQDQRPLYQETQYF
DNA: TGTGCCAGCAGCCAAGATCAGCGTCCTTTGTACCAAGAGACCCAGTACTTC

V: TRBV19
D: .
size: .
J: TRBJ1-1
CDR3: CASSSTGEYTEAFF
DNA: TGTGCCAGTAGTAGCACCGGGGAGTACACTGAAGCTTTCTTT

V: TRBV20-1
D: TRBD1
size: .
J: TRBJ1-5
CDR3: CSATDRDQPQHF
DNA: TGCAGTGCTACGGACAGGGATCAGCCCCAGCATTTT

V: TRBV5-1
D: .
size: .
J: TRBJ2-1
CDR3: CASSFVDVTNEQFF
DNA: TGCGCCAGCAGCTTTGTTGACGTAACCAATGAGCAGTTCTTC

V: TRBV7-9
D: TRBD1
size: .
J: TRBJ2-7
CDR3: CASSRVRGPLSYEQYF
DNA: TGTGCCAGCAGCCGAGTAAGGGGGCCTCTCTCCTACGAGCAGTACTTC

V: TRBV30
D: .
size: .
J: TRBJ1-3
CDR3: CAWSVSGSHTIYF
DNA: TGTGCCTGGAGTGTATCGGGATCGCACACCATATATTTT

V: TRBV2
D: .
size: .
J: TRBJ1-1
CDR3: CASSVRGTEAFF
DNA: TGTGCCAGCAGTGTCAGGGGAACTGAAGCTTTCTTT

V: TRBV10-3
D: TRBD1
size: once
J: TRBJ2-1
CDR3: CAISGGSGTGDNQFF
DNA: TGTGCCATCAGTGGGGGCTCCGGGACAGGGGATAATCAGTTCTTC

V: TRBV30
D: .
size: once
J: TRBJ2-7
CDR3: CAWSGANEQYF
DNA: TGTGCCTGGAGTGGTGCGAACGAGCAGTACTTC

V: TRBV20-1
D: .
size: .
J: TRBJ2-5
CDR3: CSAAPYQETQYF
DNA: TGCAGTGCTGCCCCGTACCAAGAGACCCAGTACTTC

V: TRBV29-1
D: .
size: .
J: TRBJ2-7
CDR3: CSALRGYPRGEQYF
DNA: TGCAGCGCCCTCAGGGGATACCCGCGGGGAGAGCAGTACTTC

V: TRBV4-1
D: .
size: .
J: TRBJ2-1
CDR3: CASSQLPTYNEQFF
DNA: TGCGCCAGCAGCCAACTCCCTACTTACAATGAGCAGTTCTTC

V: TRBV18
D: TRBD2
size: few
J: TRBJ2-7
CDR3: CASSPGTSGSYEQYF
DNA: TGTGCCAGCTCTCCAGGGACTAGCGGAAGCTACGAGCAGTACTTC

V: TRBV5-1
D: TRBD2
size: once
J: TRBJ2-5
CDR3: CASSSTSGQETQYF
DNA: TGCGCCAGCAGCTCGACTAGCGGACAAGAGACCCAGTACTTC

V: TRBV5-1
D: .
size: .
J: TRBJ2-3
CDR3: CASCRSIMGMPDTQYF
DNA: TGCGCCAGCTGCCGATCGATTATGGGGATGCCAGATACGCAGTATTTT

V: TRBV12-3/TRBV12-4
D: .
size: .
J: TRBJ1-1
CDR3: CASSTNTGSGEAFF
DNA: TGTGCCAGCAGCACAAATACGGGGTCTGGAGAAGCTTTCTTT

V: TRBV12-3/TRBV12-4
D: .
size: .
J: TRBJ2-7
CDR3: CASSSLRTASYEQYF
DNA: TGTGCCAGCAGTTCCCTTCGTACGGCTTCCTACGAGCAGTACTTC

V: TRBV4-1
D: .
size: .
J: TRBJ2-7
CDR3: CASSQVSHSYEQYF
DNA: TGCGCCAGCAGCCAAGTCAGTCACTCCTACGAGCAGTACTTC

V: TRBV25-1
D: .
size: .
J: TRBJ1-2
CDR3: CASSDRLYGYTF
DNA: TGTGCCAGCAGTGACCGGTTGTATGGCTACACCTTC

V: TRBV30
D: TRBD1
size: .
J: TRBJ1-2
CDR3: CAWTYRDRRIYGYTF
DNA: TGTGCCTGGACCTACCGGGACAGACGGATCTATGGCTACACCTTC

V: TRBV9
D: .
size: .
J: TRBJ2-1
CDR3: CASSVGQPDNEQFF
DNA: TGTGCCAGCAGCGTAGGCCAGCCCGACAATGAGCAGTTCTTC

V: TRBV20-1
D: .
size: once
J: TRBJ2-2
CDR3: CSARQHTGELFF
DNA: TGCAGTGCTAGACAGCACACCGGGGAGCTGTTTTTT

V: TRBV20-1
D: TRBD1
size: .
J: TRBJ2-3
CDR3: CSATRQGPTDTQYF
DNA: TGCAGTGCTACCCGACAGGGGCCCACAGATACGCAGTATTTT

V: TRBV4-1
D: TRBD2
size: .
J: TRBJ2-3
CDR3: CASSQGLAGRDTQYF
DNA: TGCGCCAGCAGCCAAGGGCTAGCGGGCCGAGATACGCAGTATTTT

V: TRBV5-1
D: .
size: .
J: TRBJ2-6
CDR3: CASSLRHGGSGANVLTF
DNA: TGCGCCAGCAGCTTGAGGCACGGGGGCTCTGGGGCCAACGTCCTGACTTTC

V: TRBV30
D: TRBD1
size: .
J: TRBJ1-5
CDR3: CAWSVGQGDFQPQHF
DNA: TGTGCCTGGAGTGTAGGGCAGGGGGATTTTCAGCCCCAGCATTTT

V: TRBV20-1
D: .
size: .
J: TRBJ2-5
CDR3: CSGDTQETQYF
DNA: TGCAGTGGAGACACCCAAGAGACCCAGTACTTC

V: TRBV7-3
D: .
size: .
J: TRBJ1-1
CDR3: CASSPAQGENTEAFF
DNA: TGTGCCAGCAGCCCAGCCCAGGGTGAGAACACTGAAGCTTTCTTT

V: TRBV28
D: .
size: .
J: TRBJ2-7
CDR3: CASSLYSTYEQYF
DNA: TGTGCCAGCAGTTTGTACAGCACCTACGAGCAGTACTTC

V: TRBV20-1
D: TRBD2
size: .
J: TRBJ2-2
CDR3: CSARKAGGRGGELFF
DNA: TGCAGTGCTAGAAAAGCGGGAGGGAGGGGCGGGGAGCTGTTTTTT

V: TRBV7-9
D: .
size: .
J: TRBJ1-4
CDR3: CASSRRGVSNEKLFF
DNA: TGTGCCAGCAGCCGCCGCGGGGTATCTAATGAAAAACTGTTTTTT

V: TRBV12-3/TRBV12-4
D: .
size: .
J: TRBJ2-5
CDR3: CASSLQDNILTNQETQYF
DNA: TGTGCCAGCAGTTTACAGGATAACATTCTGACAAATCAAGAGACCCAGTACTTC

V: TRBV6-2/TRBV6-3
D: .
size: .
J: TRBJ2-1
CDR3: CASKIVYNEQFF
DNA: TGTGCCAGCAAGATTGTCTACAATGAGCAGTTCTTC